This entry concerns a single TCR beta chain. These data are taken from a study of blood T cell repertoires in COVID-19. Turning to the study itself: Sites in the United States, Italy and Spain provided acute and convalescent COVID-19 samples. Sources were T cells, B-cell-depleted T cells, or PBMCs; the material itself was cDNA or gDNA.

In the authors' methods: The assay estimated nucleated cells by amplifying reference gene primers. Sequenced by immunoSEQ multiplex PCR; TCRdb stores in-frame clones only, minus some. That table gives V, J and clone size, and the DNA gave D and trimming. Of under 75,000 clones listed, roughly 80% are singletons. The CDR3 sequence is 15 residues long. The germline V gene encodes CDR1 LNHDA and CDR2 SQIVND (reference sequence). V lost 4 bases and J lost 4; bases outside the gene matches: 8. The sequence was obtained from an older woman with acute or convalescent COVID-19. The V gene is TRBV19, the J gene TRBJ1-1; 8 bases line up with TRBD1. The sample consisted of peripheral blood. Here the CDR3 reads CASSRFRGQGTEAFF. CDR3 in DNA: TGTGCCAGTAGTAGATTCAGGGGGCAGGGCACTGAAGCTTTCTTT.